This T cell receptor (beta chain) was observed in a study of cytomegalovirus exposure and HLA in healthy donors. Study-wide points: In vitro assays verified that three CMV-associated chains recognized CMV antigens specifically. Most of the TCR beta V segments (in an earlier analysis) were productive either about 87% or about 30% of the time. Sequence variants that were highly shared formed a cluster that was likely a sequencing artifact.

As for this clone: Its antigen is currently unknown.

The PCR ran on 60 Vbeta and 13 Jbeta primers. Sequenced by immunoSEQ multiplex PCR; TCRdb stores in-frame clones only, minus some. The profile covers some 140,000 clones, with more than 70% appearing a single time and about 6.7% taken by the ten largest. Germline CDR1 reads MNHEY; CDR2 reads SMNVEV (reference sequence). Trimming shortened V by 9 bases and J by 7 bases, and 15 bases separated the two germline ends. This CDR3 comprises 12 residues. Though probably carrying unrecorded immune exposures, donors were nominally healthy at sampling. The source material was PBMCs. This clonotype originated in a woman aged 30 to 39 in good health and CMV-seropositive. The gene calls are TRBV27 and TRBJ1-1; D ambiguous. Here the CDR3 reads CARWRVGSEAFF. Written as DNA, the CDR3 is TGTGCCAGATGGCGGGTTGGGAGTGAAGCTTTCTTT.